The clone carrying this T cell receptor beta chain was seen many times. Its antigen is not known. It was genomic DNA that served as the template for profiling TCR beta VDJ and CDR3. TCRdb reprocessed the reads via MiXCR and lists one record per CDR3 protein. The table shows just over 400,000 distinct CDR3 sequences, with roughly 68% occurring only once. The data stem from a study of CD8+CD57+ T cells in acquired aplastic anemia. Study-level information: CD4+ cell libraries from healthy donors averaged approximately 9.8 million reads.

This CDR3 comprises 14 residues. From germline, CDR1 is SGHVS and CDR2 FNYEAQ. Trimming removed 1 base from V and 6 bases from J; junction bases left unmatched: 6. Regarding the study as a whole: Between patients and controls, some 31 CD8+ CDR3 sequences were found in common. Any difference that existed in CD8+ Simpson's diversity between patients and controls was not significant.

Source material: sorted CD4+, CD8+, or CD8+CD57+ T cells (not recorded which) from PBMCs. The TCR was taken from a human donor in good health, serving as a control. The V gene is TRBV7-6, the J gene TRBJ2-7; 7 bases agree with TRBD2. CDR3 amino acids: CASSLDTGRVEQYF. The CDR3 nucleotides are TGTGCCAGCAGCTTAGACACGGGGAGGGTCGAGCAGTACTTC.